This T cell receptor beta chain was obtained from a study of blood T cells in healthy people across ages. The second PCR ran roughly 6 to 11 cycles with a sample-barcoded 5' primer and J-beta primers. Each CDR3 protein gets one entry after TCRdb re-called the 5' RACE reads with MiXCR. The sample lists about 1.8 million distinct CDR3 sequences; just under 50% were seen once. CDR3 length equals 14 residues. The germline gives CDR1 DFQATT, CDR2 SNEGSKA (reference sequence). A word on this clonotype: At one of its ends the junction is not consistent with the germline gene, which may arise from a read error.

The receptor's source is a woman in her thirties or forties in good health. The sample taken for sequencing was blood. The chain links TRBV20-1 to TRBJ2-2, with D perhaps assigned TRBD1 or TRBD2 (5 bases each). The CDR3 DNA is TGCGGTGCCACGGGGCAGGGTGTAGTCGGGGAGCTGTTTTTT. Encoded protein: CGATGQGVVGELFF.